This is a list of T cell receptor beta chains from one sample in a study of T cell clones after liver transplantation. Sequenced by immunoSEQ multiplex PCR; TCRdb stores in-frame clones only, minus some. The sample yields 49,000 or so clones, approximately 71% seen once. The sequencing here drew on CD4+ T cells from blood, taken more than 53 months after liver transplant. The receptor source for this set is a human patient who received a liver transplant. The T cells may come from the graft donor. Each CDR3 is given with its conserved first and last residue. The order of the fields is J gene, V gene, CDR3 protein.

J gene: TRBJ2-2
V gene: TRBV5-1
CDR3 protein: CASSLAPGGPGELFF

J gene: TRBJ2-7
V gene: TRBV21-1
CDR3 protein: CASSNTYEQYF

J gene: TRBJ2-3
V gene: TRBV6-1
CDR3 protein: CASSESGLASDTQYF

J gene: TRBJ2-1
V gene: TRBV4-1
CDR3 protein: CASSHRAGEIRYSYNEQFF

J gene: TRBJ2-7
V gene: TRBV7-3
CDR3 protein: CASSLVAGREQYF

J gene: TRBJ2-7
V gene: TRBV9
CDR3 protein: CASSPRTSGTYEQYF

J gene: TRBJ1-3
V gene: TRBV2
CDR3 protein: CASSTGNSGNTIYF

J gene: TRBJ2-2
V gene: TRBV9
CDR3 protein: CASSPGLRTGELFF

J gene: TRBJ2-1
V gene: TRBV7-9
CDR3 protein: CASRPGGSHNEQFF

J gene: TRBJ1-4
V gene: TRBV7-9
CDR3 protein: CASSSRQVATNEKLFF

J gene: TRBJ2-2
V gene: TRBV6-6
CDR3 protein: CASSYGGRRRTGELFF

J gene: TRBJ2-7
V gene: TRBV11-2
CDR3 protein: CASSLSTVAGANSEQYF

J gene: TRBJ2-5
V gene: TRBV28
CDR3 protein: CASSLAGTASQETQYF

J gene: TRBJ2-3
V gene: TRBV10-3
CDR3 protein: CAISDPVSDTQYF

J gene: TRBJ1-1
V gene: TRBV29-1
CDR3 protein: CSVEGGRGVTEAFF

J gene: TRBJ2-3
V gene: TRBV18
CDR3 protein: CASSPPGVDTQYF

J gene: TRBJ2-3
V gene: TRBV6-1
CDR3 protein: CASIGGSTDTQYF

J gene: TRBJ2-1
V gene: TRBV9
CDR3 protein: CASSVGGGPYNEQFF

J gene: TRBJ1-2
V gene: TRBV19
CDR3 protein: CASSKQGAYGYTF

J gene: TRBJ1-1
V gene: TRBV30
CDR3 protein: CAWSRHVDTEAFF

J gene: TRBJ1-2
V gene: TRBV10-3
CDR3 protein: CAIAGGNNYVGYTF

J gene: TRBJ2-7
V gene: TRBV18
CDR3 protein: CASSLGYEQYF

J gene: TRBJ1-2
V gene: TRBV28
CDR3 protein: CASTSFRSNRGISYGYTF

J gene: TRBJ1-1
V gene: TRBV6-6
CDR3 protein: CASKEGRTEAFF

J gene: TRBJ1-4
V gene: TRBV19
CDR3 protein: CASMEREKLFF